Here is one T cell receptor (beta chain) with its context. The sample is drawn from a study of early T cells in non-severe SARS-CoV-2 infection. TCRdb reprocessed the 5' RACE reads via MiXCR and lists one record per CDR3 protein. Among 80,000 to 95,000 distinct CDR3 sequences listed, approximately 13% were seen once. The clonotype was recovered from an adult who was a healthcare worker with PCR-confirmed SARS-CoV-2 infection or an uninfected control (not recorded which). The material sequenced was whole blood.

The CDR3 DNA follows: TGTGCCAGCAGTACCCGCCGACAGGAAGCTAACTATGGCTACACCTTC. This codes for CASSTRRQEANYGYTF. The rearrangement uses TRBV6-5 and TRBJ1-2; D is possibly TRBD1 (6 bases). The V end lost 5 bases, the J end lost 0 bases, and 16 bases lay between the germline ends. This CDR3 is built from 16 residues. Per germline, CDR1 MNHEY and CDR2 SVGAGI.